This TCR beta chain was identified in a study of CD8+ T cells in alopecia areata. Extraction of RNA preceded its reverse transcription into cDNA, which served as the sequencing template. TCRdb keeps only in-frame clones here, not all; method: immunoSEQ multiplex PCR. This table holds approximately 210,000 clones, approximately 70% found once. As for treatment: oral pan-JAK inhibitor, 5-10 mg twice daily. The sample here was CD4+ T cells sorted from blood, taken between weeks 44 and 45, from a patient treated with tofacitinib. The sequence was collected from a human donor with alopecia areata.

The CDR3 coding sequence is TGTGCCAGTAGTCTCGAAGGGGACTACGAGCAGTACTTC. It is translated as CASSLEGDYEQYF. V is TRBV19 and J is TRBJ2-7, with D perhaps TRBD1 (5 bases). With 5 bases removed from V and 3 bases from J, the gap between germline ends came to 11 bases. CDR3 length equals 13 residues. The germline V gene encodes CDR1 LNHDA and CDR2 SQIVND (reference sequence).